Below, 27 T cell receptor beta chains from the same sample are listed, as sequenced in a study of cytomegalovirus exposure and HLA in healthy donors. A multiplex PCR was run with 60 Vbeta primers and 13 Jbeta primers. Sequencing used immunoSEQ multiplex PCR; TCRdb keeps in-frame clones, though not all of them. This sample has around 150,000 clones, with roughly four fifths found just once. Sequenced: PBMCs. These receptors came from a woman aged 35 to 49 in good health and CMV-seronegative.

The chain uses TRBV28 and TRBJ2-1, with 8 bases fitting TRBD2. The CDR3 extends over 13 amino acids. Trimming took 7 bases from V and 8 from J; bases not matched to a gene: 7. Looked up from germline, CDR1 is MDHEN and CDR2 is SYDVKM. This CDR3 is CASNSRRGDEQFF. CDR3 coding DNA: TGTGCCAGCAATTCTAGGCGGGGGGATGAGCAGTTCTTC. Combining the CDR3 with reference TRBV28 and TRBJ2-1 gives the whole variable domain DVKVTQSSRYLVKRTGEKVFLECVQDMDHENMFWYRQDPGLGLRLIYFSYDVKMKEKGDIPEGYSVSREKKERFSLILESASTNQTSMYLCASNSRRGDEQFFGPGTRLTVL.

The J gene is TRBJ1-5, the V gene TRBV7-2, with D unclear. CDR1 is SGHTA and CDR2 is FQGNSA in the germline V gene. Trimming removed 4 bases from V and 5 bases from J, with 9 bases in between. The CDR3 is 13 residues long. The CDR3 protein is CASSSIRDQPQHF. The CDR3 coding sequence is TGTGCCAGCAGCTCCATTAGAGATCAGCCCCAGCATTTT.

In nucleotides, the CDR3 is TGTGCCAGCAACCCGACGGGGAGCTCTGGGGCCAACGTCCTGACTTTC. It yields the protein CASNPTGSSGANVLTF. The genes are TRBV28 and TRBJ2-6, with a tentative D call TRBD2 (5 bases). The CDR3 covers 16 residues. V was cut by 7 bases and J by 0 bases, with 13 bases left in between. CDR1 is MDHEN and CDR2 is SYDVKM in the germline V gene.

The chain employs TRBV9 and TRBJ1-2; TRBD1 agrees at 8 bases. V lost 3 bases to trimming and J lost 3 bases; unmatched junction nucleotides: 1. The length of the CDR3 is 13 residues. CDR1 is SGDLS and CDR2 is YYNGEE in the germline V gene. CDR3 protein: CASSATGDYGYTF. The CDR3 coding sequence is TGTGCCAGCAGCGCGACAGGGGACTATGGCTACACCTTC.

V gene TRBV6-6 combines with J gene TRBJ2-1; 12 nucleotides match TRBD2. The CDR3 has 15 amino acids. V shed 6 bases and J 2 bases; nucleotides not matched to a gene: 2. CDR1 MNHNY and CDR2 SVGAGI come from the germline V gene (reference sequence). CDR3 nucleotides: TGTGCCAGCAGACCTAGCGGGAGGGCCTACAATGAGCAGTTCTTC. Translation gives CASRPSGRAYNEQFF.

The chain uses TRBV2 and TRBJ1-5; 9 bases are a match to TRBD1. The CDR3 totals 12 residues. V was pared by 8 bases and J by 5 bases, with 1 base of the junction left unmatched. CDR1 and CDR2 (germline): SNHLY, FYNNEI. CDR3 coding DNA: TGTGCCAGCTGGGACAGGGATCAGCCCCAGCATTTT. This sequence encodes CASWDRDQPQHF.

This sequence joins TRBV6-6 and TRBJ2-5; 7 bases align to TRBD1. Trimming cost V 4 bases and J 7 bases; bases outside gene matches: 9. Per germline, CDR1 MNHNY and CDR2 SVGAGI (reference sequence). There are 14 residues in the CDR3. CDR3 in DNA: TGTGCCAGCAGTTCACCCCGGACAGGAGGGACCCAGTACTTC. It encodes CASSSPRTGGTQYF.

The rearrangement links TRBV27 to TRBJ2-7, with TRBD2 as a possible D gene (6 bases). The CDR3 has 16 amino acids. Germline loops: CDR1 MNHEY, CDR2 SMNVEV (reference sequence). Trimming left V 5 bases short and J 2 bases short, with 19 bases between. CDR3 sequence: CASSPLTTGRAYEQYF. The CDR3 DNA follows: TGTGCCAGCAGTCCGCTCACCACCGGGAGAGCCTACGAGCAGTACTTC.

The chain joins TRBV19 to TRBJ2-2; 7 bases map to TRBD2. Losses at the gene ends were 3 bases for V and 0 bases for J; bases not matched to a gene: 1. Germline loops: CDR1 LNHDA, CDR2 SQIVND (reference sequence). The CDR3 spans 15 residues. CDR3 nucleotides: TGTGCCAGTAGTATGGGGAGGGCGAACACCGGGGAGCTGTTTTTT. This translates into CASSMGRANTGELFF.

The CDR3 protein is CASSYRTSGATDTQYF. DNA for the CDR3: TGTGCCAGCAGCTATCGGACTAGCGGGGCCACAGATACGCAGTATTTT. The V gene is TRBV7-2, the J gene TRBJ2-3; TRBD2 matches 12 bases. J was trimmed by 2 bases and V by 4 bases; bases with no gene match: 4. Per germline, CDR1 SGHTA and CDR2 FQGNSA. The CDR3 loop spans 16 amino acids.

The rearrangement uses TRBV6-1 and TRBJ1-5; 7 nucleotides match TRBD1. The CDR3 totals 14 residues. CDR1 is MNHNS, CDR2 SASEGT, per germline. The junction had 6 bases not matched to a gene; V was cut back by 3 bases and J by 7 bases. As DNA, the CDR3 is TGTGCCAGCAGTGAGGGGACAGCTAAGCAGCCCCAGCATTTT. Its protein is CASSEGTAKQPQHF.

This chain uses TRBV5-1 with TRBJ2-5, with a weak D call TRBD2 (6 bases). The V end lost 4 bases, the J end lost 2 bases, and 12 bases lay between the germline ends. The CDR3 length is 14 residues. Germline-derived CDR1 and CDR2 are SGHRS and YFSETQ. The CDR3 DNA follows: TGCGCCAGCAGCCCGGGACTGAGACAAGAGACCCAGTACTTC. Residues: CASSPGLRQETQYF.

V gene TRBV7-8 combines with J gene TRBJ2-7; D remains unclear. Trimming cost V 5 bases and J 0 bases, with 8 bases left between them. CDR3 length equals 13 residues. Germline V CDR1 and CDR2: SGHVS, FQNEAQ. The CDR3 is CASSRTNSYEQYF. Here the CDR3 DNA reads TGTGCCAGCAGCCGAACTAACTCCTACGAGCAGTACTTC. Looking up the rest from reference TRBV7-8 and TRBJ2-7 gives the full variable domain: GAGVSQSPRYKVAKRGQDVALRCDPISGHVSLFWYQQALGQGPEFLTYFQNEAQLDKSGLPSDRFFAERPEGSVSTLKIQRTQQEDSAVYLCASSRTNSYEQYFGPGTRLTVT.

J is TRBJ2-1 and V is TRBV7-3; 15 bases match TRBD2. The ends lost 5 bases at V and 6 bases at J; junction bases unmatched: 2. CDR3 length: 15 amino acids. Germline V gives CDR1 SGHTA, CDR2 FQGTGA. Here the CDR3 reads CASSPGLAGGNEQFF. In DNA form, the CDR3 reads TGTGCCAGCAGCCCGGGACTAGCGGGAGGCAATGAGCAGTTCTTC.

This clone was detected a few times. This rearrangement joins TRBV30 to TRBJ1-3, with D perhaps TRBD1 (6 bases). The germline V gene has CDR1 GTSNPN and CDR2 SVGIG (reference sequence). V was trimmed by 0 bases and J by 8 bases, leaving 11 bases between them. The CDR3 is made up of 13 amino acids. The CDR3 loop is CAWSVQGFYTIYF. The CDR3 DNA is TGTGCCTGGAGTGTCCAGGGGTTTTACACCATATATTTT.

This chain joins TRBV5-1 and TRBJ1-2, with 7 positions matching TRBD1. V trimming: 4 bases; J trimming: 7 bases; junction bases outside the gene matches: 16. CDR1 is SGHRS, CDR2 YFSETQ, per germline. The CDR3 is 16 residues long. Here the CDR3 reads CASSLTFDRAKGGYTF. In nucleotides, the CDR3 is TGCGCCAGCAGCCTAACATTCGACAGGGCCAAGGGTGGCTACACCTTC. The complete variable domain, with remaining parts taken from reference TRBV5-1 and TRBJ1-2, reads KAGVTQTPRYLIKTRGQQVTLSCSPISGHRSVSWYQQTPGQGLQFLFEYFSETQRNKGNFPGRFSGRQFSNSRSEMNVSTLELGDSALYLCASSLTFDRAKGGYTFGSGTRLTVV.

CDR3 sequence reads: CAGTLLRTEYYEQYF. The CDR3 region has the DNA TGCGCCGGAACCCTCCTTAGGACAGAATACTACGAGCAGTACTTC. The chain joins TRBV10-1 to TRBJ2-7; the D gene is possibly TRBD1 (6 bases). Trimming took 11 bases from V and 3 from J, leaving 23 bases between them. The CDR3 totals 15 residues. Germline V lookup: CDR1 WNHNN, CDR2 SYGVQD (reference sequence).

Comment on this clone: An end of the junction does not agree with germline; a read error may underlie this. The V call is TRBV2, the J call TRBJ2-5, with TRBD2 matching 7 bases. Germline-derived CDR1 and CDR2 are SNHLY and FYNNEI. CDR3 length: 11 amino acids. The CDR3 loop reads CASTLGLPPNF. The DNA of the CDR3 is TGTGCCAGCACCCTGGGACTACCCCCGAACTTC.

The J gene is TRBJ2-5, the V gene TRBV4-1; 7 bases line up with TRBD2. Germline V gives CDR1 MGHRA, CDR2 YSYEKL. The V and J ends lost 3 bases and 4 bases, in that order; junction bases with no gene match: 11. The CDR3 sequence is 16 residues long. The CDR3 sequence is CASSHPRGSGIETQYF. CDR3 nucleotide sequence: TGCGCCAGCAGCCACCCCCGGGGAAGCGGGATAGAGACCCAGTACTTC.

V is TRBV7-8 and J is TRBJ2-7; perhaps TRBD2 as D (5 bases). Germline V CDR1 and CDR2: SGHVS, FQNEAQ. The CDR3 runs to 13 residues. The germline V and J ends were trimmed by 3 bases and 7 bases, with 13 bases remaining between them. The CDR3 sequence: CASSFRGLGEQYF. In nucleotides, the CDR3 is TGTGCCAGCAGCTTCCGAGGGCTCGGAGAGCAGTACTTC.

J is TRBJ2-2 and V is TRBV6-1; perhaps TRBD1 as D (6 bases). V lost 2 bases to trimming and J lost 5 bases, with 9 bases between them. Germline V gives CDR1 MNHNS, CDR2 SASEGT. The length of the CDR3 is 14 residues. The CDR3 DNA follows: TGTGCCAGCAGTGAAACAGGGTTTACCGGGGAGCTGTTTTTT. Encoded protein: CASSETGFTGELFF.

This sequence joins TRBV28 and TRBJ2-1; D unclear. Deletions cut 3 bases from V and 5 bases from J, with 11 bases between. From germline, CDR1 is MDHEN and CDR2 SYDVKM. CDR3 size: 14 residues. The CDR3 DNA is TGTGCCAGCAGTTTGTATTCCTCTGACAATGAGCAGTTCTTC. This codes for CASSLYSSDNEQFF.

V and J are TRBV5-1 and TRBJ1-1; TRBD1 is a possible D gene (6 bases). The CDR3 is made up of 15 amino acids. CDR1 and CDR2 (germline): SGHRS, YFSETQ. Trimming removed 1 base at V and 3 bases at J, with 13 bases between. The CDR3 region is CASSLFGRGDTEAFF. In DNA form, the CDR3 reads TGCGCCAGCAGCTTGTTTGGGAGGGGGGACACTGAAGCTTTCTTT. Full variable domain (remainder filled in from reference TRBV5-1 and TRBJ1-1): KAGVTQTPRYLIKTRGQQVTLSCSPISGHRSVSWYQQTPGQGLQFLFEYFSETQRNKGNFPGRFSGRQFSNSRSEMNVSTLELGDSALYLCASSLFGRGDTEAFFGQGTRLTVV.

The chain joins TRBV7-6 to TRBJ1-1; possible D gene TRBD1, 5 bases. V was pared by 5 bases and J by 4 bases, with 14 bases between. Germline V CDR1 and CDR2: SGHVS, FNYEAQ. The CDR3 has 14 amino acids. CDR3 protein: CASSPLLRATEAFF. CDR3 nucleotides: TGTGCCAGCAGCCCGCTCCTCAGGGCCACTGAAGCTTTCTTT. The full variable domain, in which reference TRBV7-6 and TRBJ1-1 provide the parts outside the CDR3, is GAGVSQSPRYKVTKRGQDVALRCDPISGHVSLYWYRQALGQGPEFLTYFNYEAQQDKSGLPNDRFSAERPEGSISTLTIQRTEQRDSAMYRCASSPLLRATEAFFGQGTRLTVV.

The chain joins TRBV10-3 to TRBJ1-2; TRBD1 agrees at 8 bases. V lost 0 bases to trimming and J lost 2 bases; unmatched junction nucleotides: 2. This CDR3 is 15 amino acids long. Germline V CDR1 and CDR2: ENHRY, SYGVKD. CDR3 nucleotide sequence: TGTGCCATCAGTGAGTCTACAGGGGGGAACTATGGCTACACCTTC. Translated, it gives CAISESTGGNYGYTF.

Comments on this clone: The sample contains more than one DNA sequence encoding this CDR3. The V gene is TRBV30, the J gene TRBJ2-7; no clear D. The CDR3 extends over 14 amino acids. Germline V CDR1 and CDR2: GTSNPN, SVGIG (reference sequence). Trimming took 0 bases from V and 1 from J, leaving 10 bases between them. CDR3 region: CAWSVSLPSYEQYF. In nucleotides, the CDR3 is TGTGCCTGGAGTGTAAGCCTGCCATCCTACGAGCAGTACTTC.

This chain uses TRBV9 with TRBJ2-7; D may be TRBD2 (5 bases). Trimming removed 0 bases at V and 2 bases at J, with 9 bases between. The CDR3 sequence is 14 residues long. In germline, CDR1 is SGDLS, CDR2 YYNGEE. The CDR3 DNA sequence: TGTGCCAGCAGCGTAGCCGAGGGAACCTACGAGCAGTACTTC. This translates into CASSVAEGTYEQYF.